Listed below are T cell receptor beta chains from one sample, sequenced in a study of T cells after yellow fever vaccination. TCRdb processed the 5' RACE reads anew with MiXCR; each CDR3 protein has one entry. The sample has 200,000 to 300,000 distinct CDR3 sequences, around 6.7% seen once. The input for sequencing was CD4+ T cells sorted from PBMCs, taken on the day of the yellow fever booster vaccination. The receptor source for this set is a man aged 25-45 years who received the YFV17D yellow fever vaccine. CDR3s include the opening cysteine and the closing phenylalanine or tryptophan. The order of the fields is D gene, clone size, V gene, CDR3 length, J gene, CDR3 DNA, CDR3 protein. A D gene is named only where the DNA matches it firmly. Expanded clones are given a class, and other clones once, few, many or no size at all.

>-|-|TRBV4-3|20|TRBJ2-7
TGCGCCAGCAGCCAAGATCTCACGCTGGGGCGGGCGGGGAGCTCCTACGAGCAGTACTTC
CASSQDLTLGRAGSSYEQYF
>TRBD1|-|TRBV6-1|18|TRBJ1-5
TGTGCCAGCAGCTCCCCGGTCGGACAGGGTACGAGCAATCAGCCCCAGCATTTT
CASSSPVGQGTSNQPQHF
>-|many|TRBV7-6|15|TRBJ1-6
TGTGCCAGCAGCTTAAGCGGGACAACCAATTCACCCCTCCACTTT
CASSLSGTTNSPLHF
>TRBD2|many|TRBV12-3/TRBV12-4|15|TRBJ2-1
TGTGCCAGCAGTTTAGGGTTAGCGGGAGTAGGTGAGCAGTTCTTC
CASSLGLAGVGEQFF
>TRBD1|many|TRBV18|14|TRBJ1-5
TGTGCCAGCTCACCATCGGACAGGAATCAGCCCCAGCATTTT
CASSPSDRNQPQHF
>-|-|TRBV23-1|16|TRBJ2-6
TGCGCCAGCAGTCAATCGCCGCAGTCTGGGGCCAACGTCCTGACTTTC
CASSQSPQSGANVLTF
>-|few|TRBV27|14|TRBJ2-1
TGTGCCAGCAGTCTTCGGGAGTTGAACAATGAGCAGTTCTTC
CASSLRELNNEQFF
>TRBD1|many|TRBV5-5|15|TRBJ2-5
TGTGCCAGCAGCCTCGGGACAGGGACGCATGAGACCCAGTACTTC
CASSLGTGTHETQYF
>-|-|TRBV7-2|15|TRBJ2-3
TGTGCCAGCAGCTTAGGCGGCCCCCCCAGAGATACGCAGTATTTT
CASSLGGPPRDTQYF
>-|many|TRBV3-1|15|TRBJ2-7
TGTGCCAGCAGCCAAGGACGAGGGCTCGGGCAAAAGCAGTACTTC
CASSQGRGLGQKQYF
>-|-|TRBV7-2|14|TRBJ1-1
TGTGCCAGCAGGCTTGGGCAGGCGAACACTGAAGCTTTCTTT
CASRLGQANTEAFF
>-|many|TRBV5-1|16|TRBJ2-3
TGCGCCAGCAGCCCCCAAGGCCAGGGGATCACAGATACGCAGTATTTT
CASSPQGQGITDTQYF
>-|few|TRBV29-1|13|TRBJ1-5
TGCAGCGTCGCCCCTGGCAGGGATCTGCCCCAGCATTTT
CSVAPGRDLPQHF
>-|few|TRBV27|15|TRBJ1-2
TGTGCCAGCAGTTTTTCCCTGGACGGCGTCCAAGGCTACACCTTC
CASSFSLDGVQGYTF
>TRBD1|few|TRBV6-2/TRBV6-3|15|TRBJ1-5
TGTGCCAGCAGTTCCGGGACAGGGCACAATCAGCCCCAGCATTTT
CASSSGTGHNQPQHF
>-|many|TRBV6-1|14|TRBJ2-5
TGTGCCAGCAGCCCAGATAGCCAAGGAGAGACCCAGTACTTC
CASSPDSQGETQYF
>-|many|TRBV7-2|12|TRBJ2-3
TGTGCCAGCAGCTTATATCCAGATACGCAGTATTTT
CASSLYPDTQYF
>-|-|TRBV4-2|16|TRBJ2-7
TGTACCAGCAGCCCGGATATGGGCCCTTGGTCCTACGAGCAGTACTTC
CTSSPDMGPWSYEQYF
>TRBD2|few|TRBV19|17|TRBJ2-5
TGTGCCAGTAGTCCCCTGGGGGGTACGGGAGGTCCGGAGACCCAGTACTTC
CASSPLGGTGGPETQYF
>-|-|TRBV7-2|16|TRBJ2-5
TGTGCCAGCAGCTTAGTACAAGCTGCCAATAGAGAGACCCAGTACTTC
CASSLVQAANRETQYF
>TRBD1|-|TRBV7-2|14|TRBJ2-7
TGTGCCAGCAGCCTGGACAGGGAGGCCTACGAGCAGTACTTC
CASSLDREAYEQYF
>-|many|TRBV3-1|16|TRBJ2-1
TGTGCCAGCAGCCAATTCCTCCCGAGGGTGTCTGGGGAGCAGTTCTTC
CASSQFLPRVSGEQFF
>-|few|TRBV7-8|13|TRBJ1-5
TGTGCCAGCAGCGCGGGGGACAATCAGCCCCAGCATTTT
CASSAGDNQPQHF